These 20 T cell receptor beta chains were all obtained from the same sample, sequenced in a study of cytomegalovirus exposure and HLA in healthy donors. The PCR was carried out with 60 Vbeta primers and 13 Jbeta primers. TCRdb's copy holds only in-frame clones and misses some; the assay was immunoSEQ multiplex PCR. The table shows more than 95,000 clones, with roughly three quarters occurring only once. The sequenced sample was PBMCs. All receptors derive from a man aged 30-40 years in good health and CMV-seronegative.

The V call is TRBV11-2, the J call TRBJ1-4; D is undetermined. The CDR3 contains 17 residues. The V end lost 5 bases, the J end lost 5 bases, and 21 bases lay between the germline ends. From germline, CDR1 is SGHAT and CDR2 FQNNGV. CDR3 amino acids: CASSQRGFPSSNEKLFF. Written as DNA, the CDR3 is TGTGCCAGCAGCCAACGGGGATTCCCCTCCTCAAATGAAAAACTGTTTTTT.

This rearrangement joins TRBV11-2 to TRBJ2-3, with 14 nucleotides matching TRBD2. This CDR3 region has 17 residues. The V gene's germline CDR1 is SGHAT and CDR2 FQNNGV. V shed 5 bases and J 0 bases; nucleotides not matched to a gene: 4. In DNA form, the CDR3 reads TGTGCCAGCAGCCGAGGGACTAGCGGGAGTAGCACAGATACGCAGTATTTT. This codes for CASSRGTSGSSTDTQYF.

The chain carries TRBV9 and TRBJ2-3; 7 bases fit TRBD1. With V trimmed by 2 bases and J by 0 bases, 9 bases remained unmatched. CDR1 and CDR2 (germline): SGDLS, YYNGEE. This CDR3 has 17 amino acids. The CDR3 region is CASSVDGQDHSTDTQYF. The CDR3 DNA reads TGTGCCAGCAGCGTGGACGGACAGGACCATAGCACAGATACGCAGTATTTT.

The chain combines TRBV5-1 with TRBJ2-1; 7 bases align to TRBD1. Germline-derived CDR1 and CDR2 are SGHRS and YFSETQ. The CDR3 covers 14 residues. V lost 3 bases, J lost 0 bases, and 0 bases stayed unmatched. CDR3 nucleotide sequence: TGCGCCAGCAGCTCAGGGGGCTCCTACAATGAGCAGTTCTTC. Translated, it gives CASSSGGSYNEQFF.

The chain links TRBV19 to TRBJ1-1, with D uncertain. The CDR3 extends over 16 amino acids. Germline V lookup: CDR1 LNHDA, CDR2 SQIVND (reference sequence). Between the trimmed V and J ends, which lost 4 bases and 3 bases, there was a span of 18 bases. The CDR3 region has the DNA TGTGCCAGTAGTACCCTGTGGGCGGCGAGGGACACTGAAGCTTTCTTT. It codes for CASSTLWAARDTEAFF.

A note on this clone: An end of the junction differs from the germline gene, which may be a read error. The chain carries TRBV5-6 and TRBJ2-7; D remains unclear. The CDR3 spans 15 residues. Germline V gene data show CDR1 as SGHDT and CDR2 as YYEEEE. Here the CDR3 DNA reads TGTGCCGGCAGCTTGGTTTACAGCTCTTCCCTCGAGCAGTACTTC. Amino acid sequence: CAGSLVYSSSLEQYF. Using reference TRBV5-6 and TRBJ2-7 for the parts outside the CDR3, the full variable domain is DAGVTQSPTHLIKTRGQQVTLRCSPKSGHDTVSWYQQALGQGPQFIFQYYEEEERQRGNFPDRFSGHQFPNYSSELNVNALLLGDSALYLCAGSLVYSSSLEQYFGPGTRLTVT.

The chain couples TRBV28 to TRBJ2-1; TRBD2 matches at 7 bases. This CDR3 has 16 residues. In germline, CDR1 is MDHEN, CDR2 SYDVKM. Trimming at V came to 5 bases and at J to 8 bases, leaving 15 bases not matched to a gene. CDR3 nucleotide sequence: TGTGCCAGCAGTCTTTCAGCAGCGGGACCTACGGATGAGCAGTTCTTC. This encodes CASSLSAAGPTDEQFF.

The chain employs TRBV7-2 and TRBJ1-5, with a tentative D call TRBD1 (6 bases). Trimming pared 1 base from V and 0 bases from J, leaving 16 bases between. Germline V gives CDR1 SGHTA, CDR2 FQGNSA. This CDR3 comprises 18 residues. The chain's CDR3 is CASSLEGGHLYSNQPQHF. CDR3 DNA sequence: TGTGCCAGCAGCTTAGAAGGGGGTCATCTTTATAGCAATCAGCCCCAGCATTTT.

The CDR3 is CASSPGGVGGEKLFF. CDR3 bases: TGTGCCAGCAGCCCCGGAGGGGTGGGTGGCGAAAAACTGTTTTTT. The chain is built from TRBV5-5 and TRBJ1-4, with TRBD1 as a possible D gene (5 bases). V lost 4 bases and J 8 bases, leaving 18 bases between the germline ends. The CDR3 has 15 residues. Germline lookup yields CDR1 SGHKS and CDR2 YYEKEE (reference sequence). Complete variable domain (other parts from reference TRBV5-5 and TRBJ1-4): DAGVTQSPTHLIKTRGQQVTLRCSPISGHKSVSWYQQVLGQGPQFIFQYYEKEERGRGNFPDRFSARQFPNYSSELNVNALLLGDSALYLCASSPGGVGGEKLFFGSGTQLSVL.

The V call is TRBV6-1, the J call TRBJ2-2, with 10 bases identical to TRBD2. The CDR3 totals 14 residues. V trimming: 8 bases; J trimming: 0 bases; junction bases outside the gene matches: 0. Germline V gene data show CDR1 as MNHNS and CDR2 as SASEGT. The DNA for the CDR3 is TGTGCCAGCGGACTAGCGGCGAACACCGGGGAGCTGTTTTTT. Protein product: CASGLAANTGELFF.

The J gene is TRBJ1-5, the V gene TRBV5-1, with 8 positions matching TRBD1. The CDR3 totals 15 residues. The ends lost 2 bases at V and 4 bases at J; junction bases unmatched: 5. Germline CDR1 and CDR2: SGHRS and YFSETQ. The CDR3 region is CASSFGTGGNQPQHF. CDR3 nucleotides: TGCGCCAGCAGCTTCGGGACAGGTGGGAATCAGCCCCAGCATTTT.

The chain employs TRBV18 and TRBJ1-1; the D gene is possibly TRBD1 (5 bases). V was pared by 3 bases and J by 1 base, with 6 bases between. This CDR3 contains 13 residues. Germline lookup yields CDR1 KGHSH and CDR2 LQKENI. DNA for the CDR3: TGTGCCAGCTCACCTCAGGGGAACACTGAAGCTTTCTTT. Translating gives CASSPQGNTEAFF.

This clone has just a few counts. J is TRBJ2-1 and V is TRBV5-8; 8 positions match TRBD1. The CDR3 is 15 residues long. Germline loops: CDR1 SGHTS, CDR2 YDEGEE. V was pared by 3 bases and J by 6 bases, with 8 bases of the junction left unmatched. CDR3 amino acids: CASSWNGQGLNEQFF. CDR3 sequence (DNA): TGTGCCAGCAGCTGGAATGGACAGGGTCTCAATGAGCAGTTCTTC.

This chain joins TRBV28 and TRBJ1-5; TRBD1 matches 8 bases. This CDR3 contains 15 residues. CDR1 and CDR2 from the germline V gene are MDHEN and SYDVKM. V lost 4 bases, J lost 6 bases, and 8 bases stayed unmatched. The CDR3 loop reads CASSYAGGAFQPQHF. CDR3 coding DNA: TGTGCCAGCAGTTACGCAGGGGGCGCTTTTCAGCCCCAGCATTTT.

The chain employs TRBV10-3 and TRBJ2-7; 10 nucleotides agree with TRBD1. This CDR3 is 13 amino acids long. V trimming: 10 bases; J trimming: 4 bases; junction bases outside the gene matches: 7. From germline, CDR1 is ENHRY and CDR2 SYGVKD. In DNA form, the CDR3 reads TGTGCCACTAGAGGGACAGGGGAGTACGAGCAGTACTTC. It is translated as CATRGTGEYEQYF.

This clone has more than one count but fewer than ten. The chain uses TRBV27 and TRBJ1-5; possible D gene TRBD1, 6 bases. Trimming stripped 5 bases from V and 0 bases from J, with 8 bases between. Germline assignment: CDR1 MNHEY and CDR2 SMNVEV (reference sequence). The CDR3 spans 14 residues. The CDR3 loop reads CASSTTGSNQPQHF. CDR3 nucleotide sequence: TGTGCCAGCAGTACGACAGGTAGCAATCAGCCCCAGCATTTT.

This clone turned up a few times. The chain's CDR3 is CASSAITGTGNTGELFF. The CDR3 DNA is TGTGCCAGCAGCGCCATAACCGGGACAGGGAACACCGGGGAGCTGTTTTTT. The chain employs TRBV9 and TRBJ2-2, with 8 positions matching TRBD1. Germline values: CDR1 SGDLS, CDR2 YYNGEE. CDR3 size: 17 residues. Germline trimming cut 3 bases from V and 1 base from J; bases unmatched to any gene: 8.

The gene calls are TRBV5-6 and TRBJ2-7; D call uncertain. Germline loops: CDR1 SGHDT, CDR2 YYEEEE. With 1 base removed from V and 3 bases from J, the gap between germline ends came to 5 bases. The CDR3 runs 12 residues. DNA for the CDR3: TGTGCCAGCAGCTTGAGGAGCTACGAGCAGTACTTC. It codes for CASSLRSYEQYF.

This clone was observed a single time. V gene TRBV7-2 combines with J gene TRBJ2-7, with D possibly being TRBD2 (6 bases). Germline CDR1 is SGHTA and CDR2 is FQGNSA. V was shortened by 2 bases and J by 5 bases, with 13 bases between the two germline ends. This CDR3 spans 14 amino acids. The CDR3 loop reads CASSLMGRIDEQYF. The CDR3, as DNA: TGTGCCAGCAGCTTAATGGGGAGGATCGACGAGCAGTACTTC.

The rearrangement links TRBV4-1 to TRBJ1-2, with TRBD1 matching 9 bases. The CDR3 loop spans 16 amino acids. CDR1 and CDR2 from the germline V gene are MGHRA and YSYEKL. V trimming: 0 bases; J trimming: 2 bases; junction bases outside the gene matches: 4. The chain's CDR3 is CASSQDMTGGNYGYTF. The CDR3 nucleotides are TGCGCCAGCAGCCAAGATATGACAGGGGGAAACTATGGCTACACCTTC.